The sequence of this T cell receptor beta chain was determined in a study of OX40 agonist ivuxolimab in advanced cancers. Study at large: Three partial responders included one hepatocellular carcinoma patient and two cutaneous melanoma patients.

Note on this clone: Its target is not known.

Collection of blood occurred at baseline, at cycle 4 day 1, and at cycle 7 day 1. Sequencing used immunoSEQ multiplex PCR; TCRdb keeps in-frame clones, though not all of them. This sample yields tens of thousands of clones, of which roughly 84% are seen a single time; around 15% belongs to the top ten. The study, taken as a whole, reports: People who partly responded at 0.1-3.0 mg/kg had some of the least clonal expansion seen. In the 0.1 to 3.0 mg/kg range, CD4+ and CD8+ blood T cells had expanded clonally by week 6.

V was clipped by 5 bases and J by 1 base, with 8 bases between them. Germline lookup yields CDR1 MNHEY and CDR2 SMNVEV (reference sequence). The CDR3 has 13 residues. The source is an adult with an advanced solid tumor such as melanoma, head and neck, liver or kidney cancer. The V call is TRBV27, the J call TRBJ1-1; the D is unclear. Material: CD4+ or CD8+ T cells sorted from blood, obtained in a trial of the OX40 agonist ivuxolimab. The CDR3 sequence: CASSVDGNTEAFF. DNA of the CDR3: TGTGCCAGCAGTGTTGACGGGAACACTGAAGCTTTCTTT.